These T cell receptor beta chains were read from a single sample in a study of blood T cell repertoires in COVID-19. The assay was immunoSEQ multiplex PCR, and TCRdb's table has in-frame clones only and misses some. In the table there are over 130,000 clones, roughly 76% of which are singletons. Specimen: peripheral blood. These TCRs come from a woman aged 50 to 60 with active or convalescent COVID-19. Both conserved end residues are part of each CDR3. Each record gives: V gene, J gene, D gene, CDR3 length, clone size, CDR3 DNA, CDR3 protein. A D gene is named only where the DNA matches it firmly. Clone size is shown for a subset of rows, as once, few, many or a class of expanded clone.

TRBV7-2	TRBJ2-7	TRBD1	14	.	TGTGCCAGCAGCTACGGACAGGGGGCGAGAGAGCAGTACTTC	CASSYGQGAREQYF
TRBV5-4	TRBJ1-4	.	15	.	TGTGCCAGCAGCTTGGCCGAAACAGGAAATGAAAAACTGTTTTTT	CASSLAETGNEKLFF
TRBV11-2	TRBJ2-7	TRBD1	13	few	TGTGCCAGCAGCACGGCCCTACAGGGGGGACAGTACTTC	CASSTALQGGQYF
TRBV19	TRBJ2-2	TRBD1	18	.	TGTGCCAGTAGTATAGTGGCGGCGGGGACAGGGTCAGCCGGGGAGCTGTTTTTT	CASSIVAAGTGSAGELFF
TRBV5-5	TRBJ2-2	TRBD2	16	.	TGTGCCAGCAGCTTGGGGCTAGCGGGACCTGTCGGGGAGCTGTTTTTT	CASSLGLAGPVGELFF
TRBV5-4	TRBJ1-4	TRBD1	15	.	TGTGCCAGCAGCCCTAGACAGGGGAGAGAGGAAAAACTGTTTTTT	CASSPRQGREEKLFF
TRBV11-2	TRBJ2-7	TRBD2	16	.	TGTGCCAGCAGCTTAATCGGCCAGCGGGGCTCCTACGAGCAGTACTTC	CASSLIGQRGSYEQYF
TRBV4-3	TRBJ2-6	.	16	few	TGCGCCAGCAGCCAAGACGTGGCCTCTGGGGCCAACGTCCTGACTTTC	CASSQDVASGANVLTF
TRBV28	TRBJ1-2	.	15	few	TGTGCCAGCAGCCCACCCCGGACAGAAATCCATGGCTACACCTTC	CASSPPRTEIHGYTF
TRBV30	TRBJ2-5	TRBD1	17	many	TGTGCCTGGAAACCGTTGGGTGGGCCAGGGGGCGATGAGACCCAGTACTTC	CAWKPLGGPGGDETQYF
TRBV6-6	TRBJ1-2	.	14	.	TGTGCCAGCAGTTACTCGGAAAGACTCTATGGCTACACCTTC	CASSYSERLYGYTF
TRBV6-5	TRBJ2-5	TRBD2	13	.	TGTGCCAGCAGGCGGGGGGGGAGTGAGACCCAGTACTTC	CASRRGGSETQYF
TRBV23-1	TRBJ2-2	.	16	.	TGCGCCAGCAGTCAATTGGTCGCAATACCAGCCGGGGAGCTGTTTTTT	CASSQLVAIPAGELFF
TRBV2	TRBJ1-6	.	16	once	TGTGCCAGCAGTGAAGCGCAATCGAAAAGAGGTTCACCCCTCCACTTT	CASSEAQSKRGSPLHF
TRBV30	TRBJ1-1	.	14	.	TGTGCCTGGAGAAATACAGGGCGGCGCACTGAAGCTTTCTTT	CAWRNTGRRTEAFF
TRBV7-2	TRBJ1-5	.	17	.	TGTGCCAGCAGCCCCCGGGGAGGCACAGGAGGAGTTCAGCCCCAGCATTTT	CASSPRGGTGGVQPQHF
TRBV4-2	TRBJ1-5	TRBD1	14	.	TGTGCCAGCAGCCACGGACAGGGGGATCAGCCCCAGCATTTT	CASSHGQGDQPQHF
TRBV7-2	TRBJ1-2	.	13	.	TGTGCCAGCAGCTTAGAAGTCCGGTCTGGCTACACCTTC	CASSLEVRSGYTF
TRBV2	TRBJ1-6	.	11	.	TGTGCCAGCAGTGAGGCCGGGCCCCTCCACTTT	CASSEAGPLHF
TRBV29-1	TRBJ2-2	.	13	.	TGCAGCGTCGCTACCGCAGCTAGCCGGGAGCTGTTTTTT	CSVATAASRELFF
TRBV18	TRBJ1-1	.	15	.	TGTGCCAGCTCACCACCATTCAGGGGTAACACTGAAGCTTTCTTT	CASSPPFRGNTEAFF
TRBV5-1	TRBJ2-2	TRBD2	17	.	TGCGCCAGCAGCTGGACTAGCGGGAGCCCGAACACCGGGGAGCTGTTTTTT	CASSWTSGSPNTGELFF
TRBV3-1/TRBV3-2	TRBJ1-6	.	14	.	TGTGCCAGCAGCCAAGCGGTAAGGGGTTCACCCCTCCACTTT	CASSQAVRGSPLHF
TRBV6-5	TRBJ2-7	TRBD1	15	many	TGTGCCAGCAGAGTAAAAGACAGGGTACCCTACGAGCAGTACTTC	CASRVKDRVPYEQYF
TRBV6-2/TRBV6-3	TRBJ2-1	TRBD1	15	.	TGTGCCAGCAGCTTCACGCAGGGGGCATACAATGAGCAGTTCTTC	CASSFTQGAYNEQFF
TRBV7-3	TRBJ2-2	.	14	.	TGTGCCAGCAGCCCGCAGGGTAACACCGGGGAGCTGTTTTTT	CASSPQGNTGELFF
TRBV6-6	TRBJ1-1	.	13	.	TGTGCCAGCAGGGGGGCGGGGAACACTGAAGCTTTCTTT	CASRGAGNTEAFF
TRBV29-1	TRBJ2-1	TRBD2	14	once	TGCAGCGTCGCGGGTGCTAGCGGGTTCAATGAGCAGTTCTTC	CSVAGASGFNEQFF
TRBV2	TRBJ2-3	TRBD1	15	.	TGTGCCAGCAGTTGGGACAGGGGGCTGGCAGATACGCAGTATTTT	CASSWDRGLADTQYF
TRBV7-2	TRBJ2-3	.	14	once	TGTGCCAGCAGCATCGGGGTAAGCACAGATACGCAGTATTTT	CASSIGVSTDTQYF
TRBV19	TRBJ1-1	.	18	many	TGTGCCAGTAGTATAGTCAATGAGTGGGGGCGCGATCACACTGAAGCTTTCTTT	CASSIVNEWGRDHTEAFF
TRBV7-2	TRBJ2-7	.	13	few	TGTGCCAGCAGCTTCGGGGGGCGCGGTGAGCAGTACTTC	CASSFGGRGEQYF
TRBV5-6	TRBJ1-3	.	13	.	TGTGCCAGCAGCTGGCTCTCTGGAAACACCATATATTTT	CASSWLSGNTIYF
TRBV19	TRBJ2-2	TRBD1	13	.	TGTGCCATCCAGGGGGCTTGGGCCGGGGAGCTGTTTTTT	CAIQGAWAGELFF
TRBV6-1	TRBJ2-7	.	14	.	TGTGCCAGCAGTGAAGCGCACACAGCCTACGAGCAGTGCTTC	CASSEAHTAYEQCF
TRBV7-2	TRBJ1-2	.	14	.	TGTGCCAGCAGCTATTTCACAGCAAGCTATGGCTACACCTTC	CASSYFTASYGYTF
TRBV7-2	TRBJ1-2	.	14	once	TGTGCCAGCAGCTTAGCGGAGGGAAGGTATGGCTACACCTTC	CASSLAEGRYGYTF
TRBV4-3	TRBJ1-2	.	15	.	TGCGCCAGCAGCCAAGATCATTTGAGAGGGAATGGCTACACCTTC	CASSQDHLRGNGYTF
TRBV29-1	TRBJ2-1	.	14	.	TGCAGCGCCCCGCCGGGGAACACCTACAATGAGCAGTTCTTC	CSAPPGNTYNEQFF
TRBV27	TRBJ1-6	TRBD1	14	.	TGTGCCAGCAGTTTAGACAGGGGTAATTCACCCCTCCACTTT	CASSLDRGNSPLHF
TRBV9	TRBJ1-1	.	18	few	TGTGCCAGCAGCGTAGGGGGCCTGGGGCCCTACACGAACACTGAAGCTTTCTTT	CASSVGGLGPYTNTEAFF
TRBV28	TRBJ1-1	.	16	few	TGTGCCAGCACACCAAGTGTAGGACAGCACTACACTGAAGCTTTCTTT	CASTPSVGQHYTEAFF
TRBV27	TRBJ1-6	.	15	.	TGTGCCAGCAGTCCAAACACGAACGGGAATTCACCCCTCCACTTT	CASSPNTNGNSPLHF
TRBV24-1	TRBJ1-6	.	14	.	TGTGCCACCCTTAAAGACTGCTCCCTATCACCCCTCCACTTT	CATLKDCSLSPLHF
TRBV5-1	TRBJ2-2	TRBD2	16	many	TGCGCCAGCAGCTTGGGACTAGCGGGAGTCACCGGGGAGCTGTTTTTT	CASSLGLAGVTGELFF
TRBV9	TRBJ1-3	.	15	once	TGTGCCAGCAGCGTAGACCCAGGGTCTGGAAACACCATATATTTT	CASSVDPGSGNTIYF
TRBV7-8	TRBJ2-1	.	14	.	TGTGCCAGCAGCCGGCCCGAGGGTAGGAATGAGCAGTTCTTC	CASSRPEGRNEQFF
TRBV11-3	TRBJ2-2	TRBD2	20	.	TGTGCCAGCAGCTTAGGAAGCGGGAGAAGCACGGTGAATGACACCGGGGAGCTGTTTTTT	CASSLGSGRSTVNDTGELFF
TRBV7-2	TRBJ1-5	.	13	.	TGTGCCAGCAGCTCGAACAGGGATCAGCCCCAGCATTTT	CASSSNRDQPQHF
TRBV3-1/TRBV3-2	TRBJ2-6	TRBD2	16	.	TGTGCCAGCAGCCCCCAGCGGGGGGCCGGGGCCAACGTCCTGACTTTC	CASSPQRGAGANVLTF
TRBV5-6	TRBJ1-2	.	13	.	TGTGCCAGCAGCCCGACAGGAGCCTATGGCTACACCTTC	CASSPTGAYGYTF
TRBV10-3	TRBJ1-5	.	15	.	TGTGCCATCAGTGAGTCCGACAGGCAGAATCAGCCCCAGCATTTT	CAISESDRQNQPQHF